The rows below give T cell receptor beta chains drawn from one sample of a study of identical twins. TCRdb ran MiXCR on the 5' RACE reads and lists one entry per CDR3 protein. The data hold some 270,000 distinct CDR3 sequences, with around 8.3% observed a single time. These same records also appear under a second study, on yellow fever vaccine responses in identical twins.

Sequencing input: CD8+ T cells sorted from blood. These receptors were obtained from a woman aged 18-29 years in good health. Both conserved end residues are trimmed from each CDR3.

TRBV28	ASSPSSVPPDTQY
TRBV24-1	ATSDQNRDYAGELF
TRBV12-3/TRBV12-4	ASGGEVSYEQY
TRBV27	ASKLAPRQETQY
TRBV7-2	ASTSNGGPYNEQF
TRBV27	ASSTSGQLSNQPQH
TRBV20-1	SARDTPGRGRTDTQY
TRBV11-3	ASSLIADTGELF
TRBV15	ATRHSGLATYEQY
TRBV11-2	ASSLDKGQKIQETQY
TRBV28	ASSFRGLEQF
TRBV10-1	ASSPWTGSNWEQY
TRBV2	ASSDKDAYEQY
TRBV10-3	AISGSDSTDTQY
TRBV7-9	ASGQLLEQY
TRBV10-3	AISPGTGFYEQY
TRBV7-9	ASSLSRSGDNNSPLH
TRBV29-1	SVEGSGTEAF
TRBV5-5	ASSWTLVQETQY
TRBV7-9	ASSPPASGRYNEQF
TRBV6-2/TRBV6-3	ASSKRLKDYLDTQY
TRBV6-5	ASSSSEEAGGPWQETQY
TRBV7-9	ASSGLVGELF
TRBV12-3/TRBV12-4	ALSLIVRQETSTDTQY
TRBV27	ASSPQWSTSYEQY
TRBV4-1	ASSQGGPYEQY
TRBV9	ASSVVPDYPSSYNEQF
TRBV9	ASSADSGANVLT
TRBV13	ASSSPVEQSSSGANVLT
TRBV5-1	ASSLGGHDTEAF
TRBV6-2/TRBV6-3	ASGAYEQY
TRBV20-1	SANPGQRTTYEQY
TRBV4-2	ASSQGPPGNEQF
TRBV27	ASRRGTNYGYT
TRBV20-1	SAVRDSSNYGYT
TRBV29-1	SVELGNSGNSYNEQF
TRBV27	ASSFTGVEQY
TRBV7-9	ASSTPGVYEQY
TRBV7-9	ASSLAIGSEQF
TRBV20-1	SARDLDAAQY
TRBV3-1	ASSQPPGGHTGELF
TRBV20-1	SARAGWLEQY
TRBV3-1	ASSQVLGETQY
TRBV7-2	ASSRTVSPDEQY
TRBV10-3	ALSFPGLAGGGSYNEQF
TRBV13	ASSIAGASEQY